The subject of this entry is one T cell receptor (beta chain). The antigen is not known. This sample is drawn from a study of cytomegalovirus exposure and HLA in healthy donors. CDR3 length: 14 residues. The germline V gene encodes CDR1 SNHLY and CDR2 FYNNEI. J was trimmed by 0 bases and V by 7 bases; bases with no gene match: 3. Study-level findings and limits: In an earlier analysis, productive rearrangement rates for most beta V segments clustered near 87% or 30%.

60 Vbeta and 13 Jbeta primers were used in PCR. Profiled with immunoSEQ multiplex PCR; TCRdb holds only in-frame clones, not every one. Among roughly 120,000 clones listed, around 77% were seen once. At the time of sampling, donors were nominally healthy, though unrecorded immune exposures were likely. The chain links TRBV2 to TRBJ1-5; 7 bases match TRBD1. The sequence was collected from a man between 50 and 59 years old in good health and CMV-seropositive. What was sequenced was PBMCs. For the CDR3, the DNA is TGTGCCAGCAATTACAGGGGTAGCAATCAGCCCCAGCATTTT. The encoded protein is CASNYRGSNQPQHF.